What follows are 8 T cell receptor beta chains derived from one specimen sequenced in a study of cytomegalovirus exposure and HLA in healthy donors. The PCR contained 60 Vbeta and 13 Jbeta primers. Assay used: immunoSEQ multiplex PCR; TCRdb lists only in-frame clones, some missing. Here the sample spans roughly 200,000 clones, 77% being singletons. Sequences were obtained from PBMCs. These receptors all come from an older woman in good health and CMV-seropositive.

This chain links TRBV7-9 with TRBJ2-7; D might be TRBD1 (6 bases). CDR3 length: 15 amino acids. Germline V CDR1 and CDR2: SEHNR, FQNEAQ (reference sequence). V shed 4 bases and J shed 4 bases, with 17 bases lying between them. DNA for the CDR3: TGTGCCAGCAGCTCAAACCGGGACAACTCGTACGAGCAGTACTTC. It specifies CASSSNRDNSYEQYF.

This chain links TRBV4-2 with TRBJ2-7, with TRBD2 matching 11 bases. This CDR3 comprises 15 residues. Germline trimming cut 2 bases from V and 4 bases from J; bases unmatched to any gene: 4. CDR1 and CDR2 (germline): LGHNA, YNFKEQ. This chain's CDR3 is CASSQPGLAAYEQYF. CDR3 DNA: TGTGCCAGCAGCCAACCGGGACTAGCGGCGTACGAGCAGTACTTC.

The chain joins TRBV6-1 to TRBJ2-5; 7 nucleotides line up with TRBD1. Trimming at V came to 2 bases and at J to 11 bases, leaving 11 bases not matched to a gene. Germline CDR1 MNHNS, CDR2 SASEGT. CDR3 length: 14 residues. The CDR3 DNA is TGTGCCAGCAGTGAAATAGAGGGGGCGGTAGAGCAGTACTTC. Translated: CASSEIEGAVEQYF.

CDR3 sequence reads: CASSLGASETQYF. As DNA, the CDR3 is TGTGCCAGCAGTTTGGGGGCTTCGGAGACCCAGTACTTC. The chain couples TRBV28 to TRBJ2-5; D is possibly TRBD1 (6 bases). Germline V gives CDR1 MDHEN, CDR2 SYDVKM. The CDR3 contains 13 residues. Trimming stripped 3 bases from V and 5 bases from J, with 10 bases between.

The chain employs TRBV4-1 and TRBJ1-1; maybe TRBD1 (5 bases). The CDR3 totals 14 residues. CDR1 and CDR2 (germline): MGHRA, YSYEKL. V was trimmed by 2 bases and J by 0 bases, leaving 7 bases between them. The CDR3 DNA sequence: TGCGCCAGCAGCCAACTGACAGTGAACACTGAAGCTTTCTTT. Translated: CASSQLTVNTEAFF.

This clone showed up just a few times. This chain joins TRBV28 and TRBJ1-2; 7 bases fit TRBD1. Germline CDR1 reads MDHEN; CDR2 reads SYDVKM. This CDR3 is built from 13 residues. V gave up 6 bases and J gave up 4 bases; unmatched junction bases: 5. CDR3: CASSSGTVYGYTF. The CDR3 region has the DNA TGTGCCAGCAGCTCCGGGACAGTCTATGGCTACACCTTC.

The V call is TRBV28, the J call TRBJ2-7; D may be TRBD2 (5 bases). Trimming took 2 bases from V and 0 from J, leaving 17 bases between them. Per germline, CDR1 MDHEN and CDR2 SYDVKM. The CDR3 has 17 amino acids. The CDR3 loop is CASSLPPADYSSYEQYF. Here the CDR3 DNA reads TGTGCCAGCAGTTTACCCCCAGCAGACTACAGCTCCTACGAGCAGTACTTC.

V is TRBV21-1 and J is TRBJ2-6; the tabulated D call, TRBD1, remains unverified against the DNA. TRBV21-1 corresponds to a pseudogene. The CDR3 runs 17 residues. The CDR3 DNA follows: TGTGCCAGCAGCCGTCCCGGGACAGGGACTGGGGCCAACGTCCTGACTTTC. Translating gives CASSRPGTGTGANVLTF.